These 29 T cell receptor beta chains share one sample of origin, sequenced in a study of T cells in Graves' hyperthyroidism and ophthalmopathy. TCR beta CDR3 sequences were amplified from RNA transcripts. First-round RT-PCR targeting the TCR CDR3 was performed with the HTBI primer set. TCRdb recomputed calls from the multiplex PCR reads with MiXCR, one row per CDR3 protein. The sample yields fewer than 600,000 distinct CDR3 sequences, about 15% seen once. The specimen was blood. The receptors derive from a woman aged 40 to 50 with Graves' hyperthyroidism.

This clonotype was observed at least ten times. The chain combines TRBV6-1 with TRBJ2-7; 10 bases are shared with TRBD2. CDR1 and CDR2 (germline): MNHNS, SASEGT. The junction had 9 bases not matched to a gene; V was cut back by 3 bases and J by 7 bases. This CDR3 spans 15 amino acids. CDR3 loop: CASSDRLAGVGEQYF. The CDR3 DNA reads as TGTGCCAGCAGTGATCGGCTAGCGGGAGTCGGAGAGCAGTACTTC.

This clonotype was seen a handful of times. This rearrangement joins TRBV28 to TRBJ1-4; possible D gene TRBD1, 6 bases. The V and J ends lost 6 bases and 8 bases respectively, with 16 bases between them. Looked up from germline, CDR1 is MDHEN and CDR2 is SYDVKM. The CDR3 loop spans 14 amino acids. This chain's CDR3 is CASSINRVGEKLFF. CDR3 bases: TGTGCCAGCAGCATAAACAGGGTCGGGGAAAAACTGTTTTTT.

This clonotype was detected many times. The chain is built from TRBV20-1 and TRBJ2-7, with TRBD2 as a possible D gene (6 bases). Trimming removed 0 bases from V and 4 bases from J, with 13 bases in between. CDR1 and CDR2 (germline): DFQATT, SNEGSKA (reference sequence). The CDR3 sequence is 14 residues long. CDR3 residues: CSARDLGLSYEQYF. The CDR3 nucleotides are TGCAGTGCTAGAGATTTGGGACTCTCGTACGAGCAGTACTTC.

This clonotype was counted ten times or more. The chain recombines TRBV13 with TRBJ2-1; no reliable D call. The CDR3 consists of 13 residues. V lost 5 bases and J 7 bases, leaving 12 bases between the germline ends. The germline CDR1 and CDR2 sequences are PRHDT and FYEKMQ (reference sequence). The CDR3, as DNA: TGTGCCAGCAGCGTCAGTGGTGGGAATGAGCAGTTCTTC. Translated, it gives CASSVSGGNEQFF.

This clonotype was counted at least ten times. The rearrangement links TRBV28 to TRBJ1-5; 8 bases line up with TRBD1. The germline V gene encodes CDR1 MDHEN and CDR2 SYDVKM. The CDR3 loop spans 17 amino acids. Trimming removed 6 bases from V and 6 bases from J; junction bases left unmatched: 16. The CDR3 spells CASSSPRTGKIGQPQHF. CDR3 bases: TGTGCCAGCAGCTCCCCCAGGACAGGGAAAATTGGTCAGCCCCAGCATTTT.

There are many counts of this clonotype. The CDR3 coding sequence is TGCAGTGCTAGAGATACGACCGGGTCCGATTACGAGCAGTACTTC. Translating it yields CSARDTTGSDYEQYF. The chain couples TRBV20-1 to TRBJ2-7, with D hard to call. This CDR3 has 15 amino acids. V shed 0 bases and J shed 4 bases, with 16 bases lying between them. Germline-derived CDR1 and CDR2 are DFQATT and SNEGSKA (reference sequence).

This clonotype was seen more than once but under ten times. The gene calls are TRBV9 and TRBJ2-3; 12 bases fit TRBD2. Germline V gene lookup returns CDR1 SGDLS and CDR2 YYNGEE. The CDR3 has 17 amino acids. Germline trimming cut 3 bases from V and 3 bases from J; bases unmatched to any gene: 8. The CDR3 nucleotides read TGTGCCAGCAGCGGCGGGACTAGCGGGCTGTTAACAGATACGCAGTATTTT. This translates into CASSGGTSGLLTDTQYF.

This clonotype was observed a single time. The chain's CDR3 is CASSPQAGGEETQYF. The CDR3 DNA is TGTGCCAGCAGTCCTCAAGCGGGAGGGGAAGAGACCCAGTACTTC. The chain recombines TRBV28 with TRBJ2-5; TRBD2 matches at 10 bases. Losses at the gene ends were 5 bases for V and 3 bases for J; bases not matched to a gene: 6. Germline V gives CDR1 MDHEN, CDR2 SYDVKM. There are 15 residues in the CDR3.

In this sample, this clonotype turned up many times. This chain joins TRBV24-1 and TRBJ1-2, with 7 bases matching TRBD1. Looked up from germline, CDR1 is KGHDR and CDR2 is SFDVKD. This CDR3 has 15 amino acids. J gave up 7 bases and V 5 bases, and 12 bases lay outside the gene matches. As DNA, the CDR3 is TGTGCCACCAGTGCCGCTCCCACAGGGGCCGGTGGCTACACCTTC. Translated: CATSAAPTGAGGYTF.

This chain links TRBV5-1 with TRBJ1-5; D gene uncertain. The V gene lost 0 bases and the J gene lost 6 bases, with 10 bases spanning the gap. The germline V gene has CDR1 SGHRS and CDR2 YFSETQ. The CDR3 loop spans 14 amino acids. The CDR3 bases are TGCGCCAGCAGCTTGGAGGCGGGCAGTCAGCCCCAGCATTTT. Amino acids: CASSLEAGSQPQHF. Supplemented by reference TRBV5-1 and TRBJ1-5, the full variable domain reads KAGVTQTPRYLIKTRGQQVTLSCSPISGHRSVSWYQQTPGQGLQFLFEYFSETQRNKGNFPGRFSGRQFSNSRSEMNVSTLELGDSALYLCASSLEAGSQPQHFGDGTRLSIL.

This clonotype was seen only a few times. A read error may explain this, as a much larger clone is one base away. This chain uses TRBV7-2 with TRBJ2-5; 9 positions match TRBD1. The ends lost 4 bases at V and 3 bases at J; junction bases unmatched: 3. This CDR3 comprises 14 residues. Germline loops: CDR1 SGHTA, CDR2 FQGNSA. Here the CDR3 reads CASSSGQGEETQYF. CDR3 nucleotide sequence: TGTGCCAGCAGCTCGGGACAGGGTGAAGAGACCCAGTACTTC.

This clonotype has at least ten counts. CDR3 protein: CASSPQTGDQPQHF. As DNA, the CDR3 is TGTGCCAGCAGCCCCCAGACAGGGGATCAGCCCCAGCATTTT. The chain combines TRBV5-5 with TRBJ1-5; 8 positions match TRBD1. Germline V gene lookup returns CDR1 SGHKS and CDR2 YYEKEE (reference sequence). The CDR3 spans 14 residues. V dropped 4 bases and J dropped 5; count of bases not matched to a gene: 5. The variable domain in full, with the rest retrieved from reference TRBV5-5 and TRBJ1-5, is DAGVTQSPTHLIKTRGQQVTLRCSPISGHKSVSWYQQVLGQGPQFIFQYYEKEERGRGNFPDRFSARQFPNYSSELNVNALLLGDSALYLCASSPQTGDQPQHFGDGTRLSIL.

This clonotype was recorded many times. V usage is TRBV24-1 and J usage is TRBJ2-5; D might be TRBD2 (5 bases). Trimming stripped 1 base from V and 2 bases from J, with 10 bases between. The CDR3 runs to 15 residues. CDR1 is KGHDR, CDR2 SFDVKD, per germline. The CDR3 DNA is TGTGCCACCAGTGATTTCCGGGAAAAACAAGAGACCCAGTACTTC. Translation gives CATSDFREKQETQYF.

The table lists this clonotype with many counts. One end of the junction does not line up with germline, which may come from a read error. This chain links TRBV7-9 with TRBJ2-7, with 14 bases that match TRBD2. From germline, CDR1 is SEHNR and CDR2 FQNEAQ (reference sequence). CDR3 length: 14 residues. CDR3 sequence (DNA): TGTGCCAGCAGCGGGACTAGCGGGAGCTACGAGCAGTGCTTC. Translated: CASSGTSGSYEQCF.

This clonotype has ten or more counts. This chain connects TRBV2 to TRBJ2-7; tentative D call: TRBD2 (5 bases). V lost 3 bases and J 4 bases, leaving 7 bases between the germline ends. The CDR3 covers 12 residues. CDR1 is SNHLY and CDR2 is FYNNEI in the germline V gene. CDR3 in DNA: TGTGCCAGCAGTGAGGCGGGTTACGAGCAGTACTTC. Its protein is CASSEAGYEQYF.

The chain has TRBV20-1 and TRBJ1-1; TRBD1 matches at 9 bases. Trimming removed 0 bases from V and 2 bases from J; junction bases left unmatched: 10. Germline loops: CDR1 DFQATT, CDR2 SNEGSKA (reference sequence). This CDR3 contains 17 residues. CDR3 loop: CSARDHPGQGRNTEAFF. DNA for the CDR3: TGCAGTGCTAGAGATCATCCGGGACAGGGCAGAAACACTGAAGCTTTCTTT.

The chain links TRBV5-6 to TRBJ2-7; TRBD1 or TRBD2 may be the D gene (5 bases each). V gave up 0 bases and J gave up 4 bases, with 14 bases separating them. The CDR3 is 15 residues long. CDR1 is SGHDT and CDR2 is YYEEEE in the germline V gene. In DNA form, the CDR3 reads TGTGCCAGCAGCTTGGGGCTAGCCAGGGCTTACGAGCAGTACTTC. This gives the protein CASSLGLARAYEQYF.

There are many counts of this clonotype. The rearrangement links TRBV28 to TRBJ1-1; 9 positions match TRBD1. The CDR3 runs 15 residues. Germline V CDR1 and CDR2: MDHEN, SYDVKM. V shed 3 bases and J 3 bases; nucleotides not matched to a gene: 5. The CDR3 nucleotides are TGTGCCAGCAGTTTTGAAGGGACAGGGTACACTGAAGCTTTCTTT. Translating gives CASSFEGTGYTEAFF. Filled out from reference TRBV28 and TRBJ1-1, the complete variable domain reads DVKVTQSSRYLVKRTGEKVFLECVQDMDHENMFWYRQDPGLGLRLIYFSYDVKMKEKGDIPEGYSVSREKKERFSLILESASTNQTSMYLCASSFEGTGYTEAFFGQGTRLTVV.

This clonotype was seen ten or more times. The chain joins TRBV24-1 to TRBJ1-4; 7 positions match TRBD1. V gave up 4 bases and J gave up 0 bases; unmatched junction bases: 13. Germline V gene data show CDR1 as KGHDR and CDR2 as SFDVKD. The CDR3 is made up of 19 amino acids. The CDR3 nucleotides are TGTGCCACCAGTGACCTTGCCGGCGCCAGGGGGGCAACTAATGAAAAACTGTTTTTT. It yields the protein CATSDLAGARGATNEKLFF.

This clonotype was found a few times. The chain uses TRBV28 and TRBJ1-2; D is unresolved. V lost 8 bases to trimming and J lost 5 bases, with 12 bases between them. CDR1 is MDHEN and CDR2 is SYDVKM in the germline V gene. The CDR3 is 12 amino acids. The CDR3 is CASSGRQYGYTF. CDR3 sequence (DNA): TGTGCCAGCTCCGGGCGGCAGTATGGCTACACCTTC.

The chain uses TRBV20-1 and TRBJ2-1, with TRBD2 identical over 11 bases. The CDR3 length is 14 residues. V lost 6 bases to trimming and J lost 10 bases; unmatched junction nucleotides: 11. CDR1 DFQATT and CDR2 SNEGSKA come from the germline V gene (reference sequence). CDR3: CSAPETSGTGEQFF. CDR3 coding DNA: TGCAGTGCCCCGGAGACTAGCGGGACTGGGGAGCAGTTCTTC.

This clonotype came up many times. This chain uses TRBV6-1 with TRBJ2-3, with D unclear. The CDR3 is made up of 14 amino acids. Trimming removed 3 bases from V and 0 bases from J, with 7 bases in between. Germline V gene data show CDR1 as MNHNS and CDR2 as SASEGT. The chain's CDR3 is CASSEMYSTDTQYF. CDR3 DNA: TGTGCCAGCAGTGAGATGTATAGCACAGATACGCAGTATTTT.

This clonotype was recorded at least ten times. The rearrangement joins TRBV27 to TRBJ1-1, with TRBD1 matching 7 bases. This CDR3 spans 16 amino acids. The germline V gene encodes CDR1 MNHEY and CDR2 SMNVEV (reference sequence). V lost 11 bases to trimming and J lost 1 base; unmatched junction nucleotides: 16. The CDR3 reads CASKRLLGGGNTEAFF. For the CDR3, the DNA is TGTGCCTCAAAACGGTTATTAGGGGGCGGGAACACTGAAGCTTTCTTT.

V usage is TRBV6-1 and J usage is TRBJ2-5, with 7 bases that match TRBD1. Trimming removed 6 bases from V and 5 bases from J; junction bases left unmatched: 6. Germline V lookup: CDR1 MNHNS, CDR2 SASEGT. The CDR3 has 13 amino acids. CDR3 loop: CASRYRGRETQYF. The CDR3, as DNA: TGTGCCAGCAGGTACAGGGGTCGGGAGACCCAGTACTTC.

This clonotype was seen a handful of times. The chain links TRBV10-3 to TRBJ2-2; maybe TRBD1 (5 bases). This CDR3 is 16 amino acids long. Trimming shortened V by 4 bases and J by 6 bases, and 18 bases separated the two germline ends. The germline V gene has CDR1 ENHRY and CDR2 SYGVKD. The chain's CDR3 is CAISGGSQGGAGELFF. The CDR3 DNA sequence: TGTGCCATCAGTGGGGGCTCGCAGGGTGGTGCCGGGGAGCTGTTTTTT.

This clonotype was seen a few times. The gene calls are TRBV19 and TRBJ2-7; TRBD1 matches at 9 bases. The trim removed 5 bases at V and 5 bases at J, leaving 7 bases unmatched. The germline V gene has CDR1 LNHDA and CDR2 SQIVND (reference sequence). The CDR3 runs to 14 residues. In nucleotides, the CDR3 is TGTGCCAGTAGTCCCCGACAGGGGGAACACGAGCAGTACTTC. It codes for CASSPRQGEHEQYF.

This clonotype appeared many times. This sequence joins TRBV27 and TRBJ2-7, with TRBD1 matching over 7 bases. In germline, CDR1 is MNHEY, CDR2 SMNVEV (reference sequence). The V gene end was trimmed by 2 bases and the J gene end by 0 bases; junction bases not matched to a gene: 7. The CDR3 covers 16 residues. CDR3 amino acids: CASSLLGGASSYEQYF. CDR3 bases: TGTGCCAGCAGTTTACTAGGGGGCGCGTCCTCCTACGAGCAGTACTTC.

Worth noting for this clonotype: A read error may be the cause here, since a much bigger clone is one base away. CDR3 DNA: TGTGCCAGCAGTACGACAGGGTCTAACTATGGCTACACCTTC. This encodes CASSTTGSNYGYTF. The chain uses TRBV12-3 or TRBV12-4 and TRBJ1-2; TRBD1 matches 7 bases. The V segment lost 5 bases and the J segment 0 bases; nucleotides outside the gene matches: 3. This CDR3 is 14 amino acids long.

This clonotype was observed many times. The rearrangement joins TRBV6-6 to TRBJ2-3, with D possibly TRBD2 on 6 matching bases. Trimming took off 0 bases at V and 2 bases at J, with 15 bases between the two ends. There are 17 residues in the CDR3. Germline CDR1 MNHNY, CDR2 SVGAGI (reference sequence). DNA of the CDR3: TGTGCCAGCAGTTACTCGGTCGCGGGATATCACACAGATACGCAGTATTTT. Translation gives CASSYSVAGYHTDTQYF.